The source of this T cell receptor (beta chain) is a study of T-cell reconstitution after alpha-beta-depleted transplantation in children. Unique molecular identifiers were incorporated when the TCRbeta library was constructed. TCRdb recomputed calls from the PCR reads with MiXCR, one row per CDR3 protein. The sample consists of about 230,000 distinct CDR3 sequences, around 9.7% of them appearing once. CDR1 and CDR2 from the germline V gene are SGHRS and YFSETQ. Trimming stripped 0 bases from V and 3 bases from J, with 9 bases between. This CDR3 has 15 amino acids. The table lists this clonotype with many counts.

The chain combines TRBV5-1 with TRBJ1-4; D perhaps matches TRBD1 (5 bases). Sequencing used PBMCs from the stem cell graft donor, obtained from the stem cell graft. The TCR sequence derives from a human donor who donated a stem cell graft to a child with SCID. DNA for the CDR3: TGCGCCAGCAGCTTGGAGTCAGGGCCTAATGAAAAACTGTTTTTT. It specifies CASSLESGPNEKLFF.